The count of the clone carrying this T cell receptor (beta chain) is one. Its antigen remains unknown. This sample was included in a study of cytomegalovirus exposure and HLA in healthy donors. Study at large: According to later analysis, the same platform produced the roughly 120 validation and 666 first-cohort repertoires.

V was pared by 0 bases and J by 0 bases, with 9 bases between. CDR1 and CDR2 from the germline V gene are SGDLS and YYNGEE. CDR3 length: 15 amino acids. Study results and limitations: In a later analysis, first-cohort TCR clusters were found to tend to co-occur in the roughly 120 validation repertoires. According to the study, 160 or so TCR beta chains were cytomegalovirus-associated.

Assay: immunoSEQ multiplex PCR; the TCRdb copy retains only in-frame clones and omits some. Here the sample spans 100,000 to 150,000 clones, roughly 89% being singletons. A 120-subject validation cohort, separate from the approximately 610-subject first cohort, supplied the donors. Sequenced: PBMCs. The chain has TRBV9 and TRBJ1-1; D uncertain. The receptor was isolated from a woman under 30 in good health and CMV-seronegative. Here the CDR3 DNA reads TGTGCCAGCAGCGTAGCTCCGCAGATGAACACTGAAGCTTTCTTT. Translation: CASSVAPQMNTEAFF.